These 2 T cell receptor beta chains originate from one sample sequenced in a study of T cell responses to AZD1222 COVID-19 vaccine. Generated by immunoSEQ multiplex PCR, the TCRdb table keeps only in-frame clones and is missing some. The data contain about 110,000 clones, about four fifths of them singletons. Sequencing used peripheral blood, obtained on day 0 of AZD1222 vaccination. These receptors were taken from an adult in good health.

This sequence joins TRBV4-3 and TRBJ1-4, with D possibly TRBD1 on 6 matching bases. Germline V gene lookup returns CDR1 LGHNA and CDR2 YSLEER. The CDR3 has 15 amino acids. V lost 4 bases, J lost 0 bases, and 9 bases lay in between. CDR3 sequence (DNA): TGCGCCAGCAGCCCACAGGGCTCAACTAATGAAAAACTGTTTTTT. Residues: CASSPQGSTNEKLFF.

The rearrangement uses TRBV6-2 or TRBV6-3 and TRBJ2-1; the D call may be TRBD1 or TRBD2 (5 bases each). V lost 3 bases to trimming and J lost 9 bases, with 12 bases between them. The germline V gene encodes CDR1 MNHEY and CDR2 SVGEGT. This CDR3 has 13 amino acids. The CDR3 DNA reads TGTGCCAGCAGTTATGGGACCCGCGCTGAGCAGTTCTTC. This codes for CASSYGTRAEQFF.